This is a list of T cell receptor beta chains from one sample in a study of spatial heterogeneity in lung cancer. Using its own MiXCR run on the 5' RACE reads, TCRdb lists one record per CDR3 protein. The repertoire consists of roughly 4,000 distinct CDR3 sequences, with under 14% occurring once and the leading ten covering roughly 60%. The sample in question was lung tumor tissue, obtained at surgery. The receptors come from a male donor with early-stage non-small cell lung cancer. The CDR3 runs from the conserved cysteine through the conserved F or W. The size of a clone is reported for some rows only, either as once, few or many, or as a class for expanded clones.

V	size	CDR3
TRBV7-2	few	CASSLDLGFRQTQYF
TRBV15	.	CATSKGTSGSLGDTRYF
TRBV6-2/TRBV6-3	medium-sized	CASRLGTGGETQYF
TRBV28	.	CASSSYNEQFF
TRBV9	medium-sized	CASSPTLDRSSGNTIYF
TRBV29-1	few	CSVMTGNQPQHF
TRBV7-9	.	CASSSETVIEKLFF
TRBV7-8	few	CASSLGQGSPQHF
TRBV5-6	medium-sized	CASSLTAVYGYTF
TRBV3-2	.	CASSPDRSSNEKLFF
TRBV6-1	.	CASSQEARVHSGANVLTF
TRBV5-1	few	CASSLWEAGSYEQYF
TRBV7-7	.	CASSSGQGNYEQYF
TRBV7-9	large	CASSSVGPGNQPQHF
TRBV11-3	once	CASSLEERYGYTF
TRBV6-6	medium-sized	CASIFTGGSYGYTF
TRBV3-1	.	CASSQWTGGDTEAFF
TRBV9	.	CASSPRGTSYADTQYF
TRBV6-1	medium-sized	CASSPLGGQGNIQYF
TRBV20-1	few	CSASFYNEQFF
TRBV24-1	medium-sized	CATSDYRQGGTDTQYF
TRBV20-1	.	CSARRNSRAAGGGEQFF
TRBV4-1	.	CASSRADTQYF
TRBV10-2	few	CASTESPQETQYF
TRBV2	few	CASRLDANTEAFF
TRBV19	.	CASSIGSQGTSNYGYTF
TRBV6-6	few	CASSYLGLAGGPDTQYF
TRBV5-1	many	CASSSGNIQYF
TRBV28	.	CATASVTQYF
TRBV20-1	.	CSARVAGQYNSPLHF
TRBV3-1	many	CASSQDMISGRSETQYF
TRBV19	.	CASSPLRQETQYF
TRBV10-1	.	CASSEHSMATQYF
TRBV3-1	many	CASSQRRGREDTQYF
TRBV12-3/TRBV12-4	.	CASSQDRGTEAFF
TRBV27	few	CASSLKGQPQHF
TRBV7-2	medium-sized	CASSLGGSKNIQYF
TRBV28	.	CASSLGTGRSSNQPQHF
TRBV5-1	.	CASSLNRQDSGYTF
TRBV5-1	few	CASSSGQGETEAFF
TRBV4-3	medium-sized	CASSQRGADTQYF
TRBV6-2/TRBV6-3	medium-sized	CASRPRSTGANVLTF
TRBV20-1	few	CSAEGGATDTQYF
TRBV11-2	few	CASSQAGTSGRAVNEQFF
TRBV9	.	CASSSQTGQHYTF
TRBV5-4	medium-sized	CASSLADGIGEAFF
TRBV19	.	CASSMVVNYGYTF
TRBV12-3/TRBV12-4	few	CASSFGLAGGLAKNIQYF
TRBV7-2	few	CASSLVPSTDTQYF